The 13 T cell receptor beta chains presented below share a single source sample, sequenced in a study of T-cell reconstitution after alpha-beta-depleted transplantation in children. TCRbeta library preparation incorporated unique molecular identifiers. Each CDR3 protein is one row after TCRdb ran MiXCR on the PCR reads. Seen here are under 850,000 distinct CDR3 sequences, around 13% observed once, and the top ten hold around 0.8%. Sequenced material: PBMCs, taken before TCRalphabeta/CD19-depleted stem cell transplant. The receptors derive from a girl aged 2 to 9 with congenital amegakaryocytic thrombocytopenia, due to receive a stem cell transplant.

A word on this clonotype: The CDR3 ends on some other residue instead of the conserved phenylalanine or tryptophan, so this is likely a read error. The J gene is TRBJ1-1, the V gene TRBV5-1, with a weak D call TRBD1 (6 bases). V was shortened by 5 bases and J by 5 bases, with 13 bases between the two germline ends. The length of the CDR3 is 13 residues. CDR1 SGHRS and CDR2 YFSETQ come from the germline V gene. This chain's CDR3 is CASRTEGGTEAFL. CDR3 DNA: TGCGCCAGCAGGACCGAGGGGGGAACTGAAGCTTTCCTT.

This chain links TRBV7-8 with TRBJ2-5; tentative D call: TRBD1 (6 bases). Germline V gene sequence: CDR1 SGHVS, CDR2 FQNEAQ. The V gene lost 1 base and the J gene lost 4 bases, with 22 bases spanning the gap. There are 18 residues in the CDR3. CDR3 protein: CASSLGGLVGLGAETQYF. As DNA, the CDR3 is TGTGCCAGCAGCTTAGGGGGGCTAGTGGGGCTCGGAGCAGAGACCCAGTACTTC.

In this sample, this clonotype turned up many times. The V and J genes are TRBV7-9 and TRBJ2-5; D not resolved. The CDR3 spans 11 residues. Looked up from germline, CDR1 is SEHNR and CDR2 is FQNEAQ (reference sequence). V was shortened by 4 bases and J by 3 bases, with 3 bases between the two germline ends. DNA of the CDR3: TGTGCCAGCAGCTGGGAAGAGACCCAGTACTTC. This codes for CASSWEETQYF.

This clonotype was observed a handful of times. This sequence joins TRBV3-1 and TRBJ2-2, with D possibly TRBD2 on 6 matching bases. This CDR3 is 14 amino acids long. The V end lost 3 bases, the J end lost 5 bases, and 10 bases lay between the germline ends. Germline V gene sequence: CDR1 LGHDT, CDR2 YNNKEL (reference sequence). The CDR3: CASSHATRTGELFF. The DNA of the CDR3 is TGTGCCAGCAGCCACGCGACTAGGACCGGGGAGCTGTTTTTT.

This clonotype has at least ten counts. V gene TRBV29-1 combines with J gene TRBJ2-1; 9 bases agree with TRBD1. V gave up 7 bases and J gave up 7 bases; unmatched junction bases: 8. This CDR3 region has 13 residues. Germline loops: CDR1 SQVTM, CDR2 ANQGSEA. In nucleotides, the CDR3 is TGCAGCGCTTCGGGACAGGGCAAGAATGAGCAGTTCTTC. Protein sequence: CSASGQGKNEQFF.

The chain joins TRBV18 to TRBJ2-7; D possibly corresponds to TRBD1 (5 bases). Germline CDR1 reads KGHSH; CDR2 reads LQKENI. This CDR3 region has 13 residues. V was pared by 3 bases and J by 9 bases, with 15 bases between. The DNA for the CDR3 is TGTGCCAGCTCACCGCAGGGTGTCTATGTGCAGTACTTC. Amino acid sequence: CASSPQGVYVQYF. Combining the CDR3 with reference TRBV18 and TRBJ2-7 gives the whole variable domain NAGVMQNPRHLVRRRGQEARLRCSPMKGHSHVYWYRQLPEEGLKFMVYLQKENIIDESGMPKERFSAEFPKEGPSILRIQQVVRGDSAAYFCASSPQGVYVQYFGPGTRLTVT.

The V gene is TRBV4-1, the J gene TRBJ1-1, with a possible D match to TRBD1 (5 bases). CDR1 MGHRA and CDR2 YSYEKL come from the germline V gene. CDR3 length: 15 amino acids. The germline V and J ends were trimmed by 2 bases and 7 bases, with 17 bases remaining between them. The DNA for the CDR3 is TGCGCCAGCAGCCAACGTGTGACGGGGCATCGTGAAGCTTTCTTT. Translated: CASSQRVTGHREAFF.

The genes are TRBV14 and TRBJ2-1; 8 nucleotides line up with TRBD1. V trimming: 5 bases; J trimming: 5 bases; junction bases outside the gene matches: 20. CDR3 size: 19 residues. CDR1 and CDR2 (germline): SGHDN, FVKESK. CDR3 sequence (DNA): TGTGCCAGCAGCAAAATTAGACTTGGCCGGGACAGGAAAGACAATGAGCAGTTCTTC. Amino acid sequence: CASSKIRLGRDRKDNEQFF.

There are a few counts of this clonotype. The chain carries TRBV10-3 and TRBJ2-3; D is perhaps TRBD1 (6 bases). The CDR3 has 18 amino acids. V shed 5 bases and J shed 0 bases, with 21 bases lying between them. CDR1 is ENHRY and CDR2 is SYGVKD in the germline V gene. The CDR3 spells CAISTTGSTETSTDTQYF. CDR3 sequence (DNA): TGTGCCATCAGTACAACAGGGTCCACTGAAACTAGCACAGATACGCAGTATTTT.

The table lists this clonotype with a few counts. The V gene is TRBV2, the J gene TRBJ2-5, with D possibly TRBD1 on 5 matching bases. Trimming shortened V by 7 bases and J by 4 bases, and 10 bases separated the two germline ends. The CDR3 sequence is 12 residues long. Germline V gives CDR1 SNHLY, CDR2 FYNNEI. Here the CDR3 reads CASKEQGETQYF. The CDR3 DNA reads TGTGCCAGCAAGGAGCAGGGAGAGACCCAGTACTTC.

This clonotype has ten or more counts. The chain joins TRBV12-3 or TRBV12-4 to TRBJ2-2, with a tentative D call TRBD1 (6 bases). Trimming left V 2 bases short and J 2 bases short, with 12 bases between. The CDR3 spans 16 residues. Written as DNA, the CDR3 is TGTGCCAGCAGTTTACTAGGGACAACCAACACCGGGGAGCTGTTTTTT. It translates to CASSLLGTTNTGELFF.

V usage is TRBV29-1 and J usage is TRBJ1-2; D is perhaps TRBD1 (6 bases). There are 12 residues in the CDR3. The V gene's germline CDR1 is SQVTM and CDR2 ANQGSEA. Trimming left V 6 bases short and J 7 bases short, with 15 bases between. DNA of the CDR3: TGCAGCGTGGAGGGGGGGCGCCGTGGCTACACCTTC. It codes for CSVEGGRRGYTF.

The V gene is TRBV4-1, the J gene TRBJ1-2, with D unresolved. CDR1 MGHRA and CDR2 YSYEKL come from the germline V gene. The CDR3 totals 14 residues. V gave up 1 base and J gave up 6 bases, with 12 bases separating them. CDR3 in amino acids: CASSQAWVKDGYTF. The CDR3 coding sequence is TGCGCCAGCAGCCAAGCCTGGGTTAAGGATGGCTACACCTTC.